The 8 T cell receptor beta chains below all came from one sample that was sequenced in a study of CD4 T cells in relation to SARS-CoV-2 and coronaviruses. For these TCRs, the target antigens are not known. The protocol was immunoSEQ multiplex PCR, while the TCRdb copy is restricted to in-frame clones and leaves out a portion. Among about 38,000 clones, 60% to 85% were seen once, and the ten largest hold around 21%. Sequenced input: memory CD4+ T cells from PBMCs, cultured in vitro. The receptor set was obtained from an adult with COVID-19.

J is TRBJ1-1 and V is TRBV6-5; D perhaps matches TRBD1 (5 bases). The CDR3 length is 13 residues. CDR1 is MNHEY and CDR2 is SVGAGI in the germline V gene. V was shortened by 7 bases and J by 2 bases, with 11 bases between the two germline ends. The CDR3 DNA reads as TGTGCCAGCATACTAGGGGTTAACACTGAAGCTTTCTTT. Translated, it gives CASILGVNTEAFF.

This clone was seen more than once but under ten times. The chain links TRBV6-5 to TRBJ2-1; D unclear. Trimming cost V 11 bases and J 6 bases, with 20 bases left between them. The CDR3 has 14 residues. Germline assignment: CDR1 MNHEY and CDR2 SVGAGI. Here the CDR3 DNA reads TGTGCCTCCGGCCGAGGTTTCTCGGGCAATGAGCAGTTCTTC. Translating gives CASGRGFSGNEQFF.

This clone was detected a few times. The J gene is TRBJ2-1, the V gene TRBV7-3; 9 bases align to TRBD2. Germline loops: CDR1 SGHTA, CDR2 FQGTGA. V was clipped by 2 bases and J by 8 bases; unmatched bases: 10. This CDR3 comprises 16 residues. CDR3 nucleotides: TGTGCCAGCAGCTTATTAGGGGGACTAGCAGATGATGAGCAGTTCTTC. Its protein product is CASSLLGGLADDEQFF.

This clone was counted between two and nine times. The gene calls are TRBV28 and TRBJ1-5; the match to TRBD1 covers 10 bases. CDR1 is MDHEN, CDR2 SYDVKM, per germline. CDR3 size: 15 residues. The V gene end was trimmed by 4 bases and the J gene end by 1 base; junction bases not matched to a gene: 1. This CDR3 is CASSWGQGSNQPQHF. CDR3 sequence (DNA): TGTGCCAGCAGTTGGGGACAGGGGAGCAATCAGCCCCAGCATTTT. The complete variable domain, with remaining parts taken from reference TRBV28 and TRBJ1-5, reads DVKVTQSSRYLVKRTGEKVFLECVQDMDHENMFWYRQDPGLGLRLIYFSYDVKMKEKGDIPEGYSVSREKKERFSLILESASTNQTSMYLCASSWGQGSNQPQHFGDGTRLSIL.

The chain has TRBV3-1 (or the pseudogene TRBV3-2) and TRBJ1-1; D possibly corresponds to TRBD1 (6 bases). Germline CDR1 reads LGHDT; CDR2 reads YNNKEL (reference sequence). The length of the CDR3 is 14 residues. Trimming left V 2 bases short and J 3 bases short, with 10 bases between. In DNA form, the CDR3 reads TGTGCCAGCAGCCAACCGGGACACTACACTGAAGCTTTCTTT. It encodes CASSQPGHYTEAFF.

The gene calls are TRBV19 and TRBJ2-7, with D possibly matching TRBD2 (6 bases). The V gene's germline CDR1 is LNHDA and CDR2 SQIVND (reference sequence). The V end was cut by 7 bases, the J end by 3 bases, with 16 bases between. The CDR3 sequence is 14 residues long. As DNA, the CDR3 is TGTGCCAGTATGGAGGGGACGGGCGACTACGAGCAGTACTTC. Its protein is CASMEGTGDYEQYF.

In its sample, this clone was seen a few times. The DNA for the CDR3 is TGTGCCAGCTCACCCCGGCAGGTGGCGTCAAACACTGAAGCTTTCTTT. Translating it yields CASSPRQVASNTEAFF. This sequence joins TRBV18 and TRBJ1-1; no clear D gene. Trimming removed 3 bases from V and 2 bases from J, with 16 bases in between. The CDR3 runs to 16 residues. CDR1 is KGHSH and CDR2 is LQKENI in the germline V gene.

The chain combines TRBV19 with TRBJ2-7, with D unresolved. CDR3 length: 16 amino acids. The V end lost 5 bases, the J end lost 0 bases, and 17 bases lay between the germline ends. Germline V gives CDR1 LNHDA, CDR2 SQIVND (reference sequence). The CDR3 nucleotides are TGTGCCAGTAGTCCCTCGGGTCTGCGGAGCTCCTACGAGCAGTACTTC. Protein sequence: CASSPSGLRSSYEQYF.